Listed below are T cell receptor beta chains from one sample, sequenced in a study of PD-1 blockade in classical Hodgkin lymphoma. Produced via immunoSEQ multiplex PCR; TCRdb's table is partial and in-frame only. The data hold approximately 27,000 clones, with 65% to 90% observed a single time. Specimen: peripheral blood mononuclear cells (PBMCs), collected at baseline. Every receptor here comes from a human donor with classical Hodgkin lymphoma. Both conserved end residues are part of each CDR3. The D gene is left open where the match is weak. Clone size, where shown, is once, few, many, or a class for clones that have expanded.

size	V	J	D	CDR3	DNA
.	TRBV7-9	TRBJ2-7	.	CASSPTDRAYEQYF	TGTGCCAGCAGCCCGACGGACAGAGCCTACGAGCAGTACTTC
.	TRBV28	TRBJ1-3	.	CASSLGGGPGNTIYF	TGTGCCAGCAGTTTAGGGGGAGGGCCCGGAAACACCATATATTTT
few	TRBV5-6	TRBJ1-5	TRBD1	CASSRTGFNQPQHF	TGTGCCAGCAGCCGGACAGGGTTCAATCAGCCCCAGCATTTT
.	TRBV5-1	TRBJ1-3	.	CASSLGGNTIYF	TGCGCCAGCAGCCTGGGGGGAAACACCATATATTTT
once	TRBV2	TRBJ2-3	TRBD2	CASSGNEGLAGGLGDTQYF	TGTGCCAGCAGTGGGAACGAGGGACTAGCGGGGGGGCTGGGAGATACGCAGTATTTT
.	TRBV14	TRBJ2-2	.	CASSQGRGSGELFF	TGTGCCAGCAGCCAAGGTCGGGGGAGCGGGGAGCTGTTTTTT
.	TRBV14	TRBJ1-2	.	CASSQGFPGQIYGYTF	TGTGCCAGCAGCCAAGGTTTCCCCGGACAGATCTATGGCTACACCTTC
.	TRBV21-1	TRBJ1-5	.	CASSKAPRGCKNNQPQHF	TGTGCCAGCAGCAAAGCGCCCAGGGGTTGCAAAAACAATCAGCCCCAGCATTTT
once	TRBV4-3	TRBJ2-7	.	CASSQDVTGQPHYEQYF	TGCGCCAGCAGCCAAGACGTCACAGGACAGCCACACTACGAGCAGTACTTC
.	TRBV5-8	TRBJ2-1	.	CASSRDGFSYNEQFF	TGTGCCAGCAGCCGGGACGGGTTCTCCTACAATGAGCAGTTCTTC
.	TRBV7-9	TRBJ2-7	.	CASSFGPQDYEQYF	TGTGCCAGCAGCTTCGGCCCGCAAGACTACGAGCAGTACTTC
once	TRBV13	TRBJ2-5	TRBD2	CASSPRTSRETQYF	TGTGCCAGCAGCCCAAGGACTAGCCGGGAGACCCAGTACTTC
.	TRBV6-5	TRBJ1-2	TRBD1	CASRGDRDSNYGYTF	TGTGCCAGCAGAGGGGACAGGGATTCAAACTATGGCTACACCTTC
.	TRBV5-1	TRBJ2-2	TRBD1	CASSLTGANTGELFF	TGCGCCAGCAGCTTGACAGGGGCTAACACCGGGGAGCTGTTTTTT
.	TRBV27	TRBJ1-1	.	CASRTGYTEAFF	TGTGCCAGCAGAACAGGATACACTGAAGCTTTCTTT
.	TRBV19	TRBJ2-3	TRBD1	CASSRPGQGRTDTQYF	TGTGCCAGTAGCCGACCCGGACAGGGTCGCACAGATACGCAGTATTTT
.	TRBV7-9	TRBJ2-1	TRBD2	CASSQAGGQNEQFF	TGTGCCAGCAGCCAAGCGGGGGGGCAGAATGAGCAGTTCTTC
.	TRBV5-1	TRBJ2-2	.	CASSLRGGTGELFF	TGCGCCAGCAGCTTAAGGGGAGGAACCGGGGAGCTGTTTTTT
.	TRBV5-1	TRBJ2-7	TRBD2	CASSSLTSGGAYEQYF	TGCGCCAGCAGCTCCTTGACTAGCGGGGGGGCCTACGAGCAGTACTTC
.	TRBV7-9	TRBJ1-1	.	CASSLVDAGGTEAFF	TGTGCCAGCAGCTTAGTCGATGCGGGGGGCACTGAAGCTTTCTTT
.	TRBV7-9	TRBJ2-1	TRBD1	CASSWGQGAGNEQFF	TGTGCCAGCAGCTGGGGACAGGGGGCGGGGAATGAGCAGTTCTTC
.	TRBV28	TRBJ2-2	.	CASTRPGGNTGELFF	TGTGCCAGCACCCGTCCCGGGGGGAACACCGGGGAGCTGTTTTTT